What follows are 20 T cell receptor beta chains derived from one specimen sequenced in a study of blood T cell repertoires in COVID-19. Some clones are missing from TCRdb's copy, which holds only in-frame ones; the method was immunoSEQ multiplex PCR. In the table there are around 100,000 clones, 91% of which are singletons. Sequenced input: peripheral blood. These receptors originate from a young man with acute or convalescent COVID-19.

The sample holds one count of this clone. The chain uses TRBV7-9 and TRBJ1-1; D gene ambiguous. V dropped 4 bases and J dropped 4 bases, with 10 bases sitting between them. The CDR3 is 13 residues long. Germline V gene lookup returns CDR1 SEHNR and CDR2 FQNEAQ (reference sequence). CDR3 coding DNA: TGTGCCAGCAGCTCGGAGGTGTTCACTGAAGCTTTCTTT. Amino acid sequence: CASSSEVFTEAFF.

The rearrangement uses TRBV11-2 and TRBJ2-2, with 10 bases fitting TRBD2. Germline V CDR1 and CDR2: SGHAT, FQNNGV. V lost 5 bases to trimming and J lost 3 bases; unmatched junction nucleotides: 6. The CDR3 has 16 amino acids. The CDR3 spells CASSILAGADTGELFF. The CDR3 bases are TGTGCCAGCAGCATCCTAGCGGGGGCGGACACCGGGGAGCTGTTTTTT.

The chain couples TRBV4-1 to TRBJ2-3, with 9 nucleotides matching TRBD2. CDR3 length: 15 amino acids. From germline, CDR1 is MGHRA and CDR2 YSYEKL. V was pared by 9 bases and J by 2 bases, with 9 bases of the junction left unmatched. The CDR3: CASRLAGVITDTQYF. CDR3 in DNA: TGCGCCAGTCGGTTAGCGGGGGTGATCACAGATACGCAGTATTTT.

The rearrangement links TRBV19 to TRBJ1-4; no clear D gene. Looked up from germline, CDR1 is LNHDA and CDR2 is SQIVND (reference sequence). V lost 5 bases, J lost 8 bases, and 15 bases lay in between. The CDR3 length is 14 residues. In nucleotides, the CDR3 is TGTGCCAGTAGTGAGACGGGGAGGGAGGAAAAACTGTTTTTT. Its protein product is CASSETGREEKLFF.

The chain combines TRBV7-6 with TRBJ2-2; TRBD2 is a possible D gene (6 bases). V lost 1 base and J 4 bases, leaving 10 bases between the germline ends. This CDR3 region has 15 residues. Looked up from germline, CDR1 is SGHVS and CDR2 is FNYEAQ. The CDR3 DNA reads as TGTGCCAGCAGCTTAGGGCGGGGACCCACCGGGGAGCTGTTTTTT. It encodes CASSLGRGPTGELFF.

The CDR3 protein is CASSLYRDSEAFF. The CDR3 nucleotides read TGTGCCAGTAGTTTGTACCGGGACAGCGAAGCTTTCTTT. The rearrangement uses TRBV19 and TRBJ1-1, with TRBD1 matching over 7 bases. The CDR3 is 13 amino acids. Looked up from germline, CDR1 is LNHDA and CDR2 is SQIVND (reference sequence). The V segment lost 5 bases and the J segment 8 bases; nucleotides outside the gene matches: 8.

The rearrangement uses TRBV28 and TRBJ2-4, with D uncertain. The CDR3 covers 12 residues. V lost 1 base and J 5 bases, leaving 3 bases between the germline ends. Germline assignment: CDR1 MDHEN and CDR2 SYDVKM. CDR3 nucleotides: TGTGCCAGCAGTTTATTCGAAAACATTCAGTACTTC. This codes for CASSLFENIQYF. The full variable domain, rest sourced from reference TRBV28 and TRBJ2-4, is DVKVTQSSRYLVKRTGEKVFLECVQDMDHENMFWYRQDPGLGLRLIYFSYDVKMKEKGDIPEGYSVSREKKERFSLILESASTNQTSMYLCASSLFENIQYFGAGTRLSVL.

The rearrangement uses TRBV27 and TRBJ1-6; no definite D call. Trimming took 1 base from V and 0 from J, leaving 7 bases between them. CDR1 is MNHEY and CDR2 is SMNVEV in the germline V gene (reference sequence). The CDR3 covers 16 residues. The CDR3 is CASSLFPGSYNSPLHF. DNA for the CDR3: TGTGCCAGCAGTTTATTCCCAGGCTCCTATAATTCACCCCTCCACTTT.

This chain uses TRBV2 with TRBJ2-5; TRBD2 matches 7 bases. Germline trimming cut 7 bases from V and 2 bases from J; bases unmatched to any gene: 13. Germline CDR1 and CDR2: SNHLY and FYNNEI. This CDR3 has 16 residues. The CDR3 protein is CASTEDVGGGQETQYF. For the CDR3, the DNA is TGTGCCAGCACTGAGGATGTGGGGGGGGGACAAGAGACCCAGTACTTC.

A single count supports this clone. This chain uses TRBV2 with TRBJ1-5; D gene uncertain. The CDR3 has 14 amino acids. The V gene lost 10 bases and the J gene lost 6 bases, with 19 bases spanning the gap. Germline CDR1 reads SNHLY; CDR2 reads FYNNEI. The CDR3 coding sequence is TGTGCCACTAAGGGCCGGGAGTTGATTCAGCCCCAGCATTTT. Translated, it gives CATKGRELIQPQHF.

CDR3: CASREVYGYTF. The DNA of the CDR3 is TGTGCCAGCAGGGAGGTGTATGGCTACACCTTC. This chain uses TRBV6-6 with TRBJ1-2; the D is unclear. Per germline, CDR1 MNHNY and CDR2 SVGAGI (reference sequence). Trimming took off 6 bases at V and 5 bases at J, with 7 bases between the two ends. The CDR3 contains 11 residues.

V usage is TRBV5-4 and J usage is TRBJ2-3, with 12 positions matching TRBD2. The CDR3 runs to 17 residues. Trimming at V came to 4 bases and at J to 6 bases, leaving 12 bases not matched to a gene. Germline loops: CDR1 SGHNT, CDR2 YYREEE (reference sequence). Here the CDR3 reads CASSPQVLAGGPDTQYF. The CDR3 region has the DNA TGTGCCAGCAGCCCCCAAGTCCTAGCGGGAGGGCCGGATACGCAGTATTTT.

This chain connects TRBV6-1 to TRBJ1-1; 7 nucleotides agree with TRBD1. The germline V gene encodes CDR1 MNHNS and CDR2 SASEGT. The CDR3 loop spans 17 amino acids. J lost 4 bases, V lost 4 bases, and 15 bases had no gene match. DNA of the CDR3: TGTGCCAGCAGTGTAATAAGGGGGCCCACTAAGCCCACTGAAGCTTTCTTT. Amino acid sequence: CASSVIRGPTKPTEAFF.

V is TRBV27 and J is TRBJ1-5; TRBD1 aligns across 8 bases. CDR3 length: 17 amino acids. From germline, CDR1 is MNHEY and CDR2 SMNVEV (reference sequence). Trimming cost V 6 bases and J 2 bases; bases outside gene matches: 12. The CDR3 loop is CASSPAGTGLGNQPQHF. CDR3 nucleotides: TGTGCCAGCAGCCCAGCGGGGACAGGTCTTGGCAATCAGCCCCAGCATTTT.

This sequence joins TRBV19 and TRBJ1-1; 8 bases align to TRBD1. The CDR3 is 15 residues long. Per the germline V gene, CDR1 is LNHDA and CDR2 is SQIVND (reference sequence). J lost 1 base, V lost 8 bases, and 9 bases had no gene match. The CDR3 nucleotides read TGTGCCAGTGCCACCAGGGGGCTGGCGAACACTGAAGCTTTCTTT. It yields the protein CASATRGLANTEAFF.

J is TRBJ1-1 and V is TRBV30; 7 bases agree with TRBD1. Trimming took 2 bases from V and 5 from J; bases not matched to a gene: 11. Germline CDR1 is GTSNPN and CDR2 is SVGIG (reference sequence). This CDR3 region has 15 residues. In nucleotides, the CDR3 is TGTGCCTGGAGTCATAGGCGACAGGGTGTTACTGAAGCTTTCTTT. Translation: CAWSHRRQGVTEAFF.

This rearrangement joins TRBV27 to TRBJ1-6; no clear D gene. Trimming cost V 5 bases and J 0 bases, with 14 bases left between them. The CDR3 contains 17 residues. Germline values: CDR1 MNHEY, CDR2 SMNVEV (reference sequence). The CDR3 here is CASSPKWESSYNSPLHF. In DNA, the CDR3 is TGTGCCAGCAGTCCTAAATGGGAGAGCTCCTATAATTCACCCCTCCACTTT.

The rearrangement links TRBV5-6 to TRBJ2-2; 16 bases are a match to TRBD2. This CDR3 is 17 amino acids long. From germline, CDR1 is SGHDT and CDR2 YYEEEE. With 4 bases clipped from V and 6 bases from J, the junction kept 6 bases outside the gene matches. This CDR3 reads CASSPTGTSGGAGELFF. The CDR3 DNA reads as TGTGCCAGCAGCCCGACCGGGACTAGCGGGGGGGCCGGGGAGCTGTTTTTT.

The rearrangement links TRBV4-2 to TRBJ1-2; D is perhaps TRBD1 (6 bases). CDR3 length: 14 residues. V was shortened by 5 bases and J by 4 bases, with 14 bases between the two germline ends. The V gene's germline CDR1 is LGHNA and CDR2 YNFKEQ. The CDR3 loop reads CASSSGDLGYGYTF. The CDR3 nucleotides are TGTGCCAGCAGCTCAGGGGATCTGGGCTATGGCTACACCTTC.

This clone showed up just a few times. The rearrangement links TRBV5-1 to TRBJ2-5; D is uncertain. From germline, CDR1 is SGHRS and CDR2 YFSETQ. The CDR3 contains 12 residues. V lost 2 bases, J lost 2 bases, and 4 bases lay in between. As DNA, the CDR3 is TGCGCCAGCAGCTTTCCACAAGAGACCCAGTACTTC. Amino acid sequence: CASSFPQETQYF.